This T cell receptor (beta chain) was recorded in a study of HIV-infected patients and healthy controls. TCRdb analysed the 5' RACE reads with MiXCR anew, one entry per CDR3 protein. Found here are about 67,000 distinct CDR3 sequences, about 17% of them singletons; the top ten hold 5.5% to 7%. This clonotype has only a few counts. CDR1 is LGHNA, CDR2 YSLEER, per germline. The trim removed 0 bases at V and 4 bases at J, leaving 8 bases unmatched. This CDR3 contains 17 residues. Sequences were obtained from CD4+ T cells from blood. This clonotype was sampled from a human donor in good health. This chain uses TRBV4-3 with TRBJ2-3; 9 bases line up with TRBD2. CDR3 DNA: TGCGCCAGCAGCCAAGAGCCCCCAGGCGGGGGGGCAGATACGCAGTATTTT. It codes for CASSQEPPGGGADTQYF.